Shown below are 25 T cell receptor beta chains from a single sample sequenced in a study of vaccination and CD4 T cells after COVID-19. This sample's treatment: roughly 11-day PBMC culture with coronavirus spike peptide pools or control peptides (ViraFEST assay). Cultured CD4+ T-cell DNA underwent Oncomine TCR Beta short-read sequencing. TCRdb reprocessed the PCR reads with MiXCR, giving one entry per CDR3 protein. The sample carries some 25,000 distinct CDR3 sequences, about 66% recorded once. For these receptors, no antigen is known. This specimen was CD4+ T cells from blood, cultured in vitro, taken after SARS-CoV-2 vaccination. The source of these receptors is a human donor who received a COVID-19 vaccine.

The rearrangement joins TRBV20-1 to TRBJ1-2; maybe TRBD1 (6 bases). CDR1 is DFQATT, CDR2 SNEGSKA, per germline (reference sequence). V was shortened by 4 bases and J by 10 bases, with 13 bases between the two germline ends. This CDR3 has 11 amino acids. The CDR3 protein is CSAIRGPVYTF. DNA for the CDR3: TGCAGTGCTATACGGGGGCCCGTCTACACCTTC.

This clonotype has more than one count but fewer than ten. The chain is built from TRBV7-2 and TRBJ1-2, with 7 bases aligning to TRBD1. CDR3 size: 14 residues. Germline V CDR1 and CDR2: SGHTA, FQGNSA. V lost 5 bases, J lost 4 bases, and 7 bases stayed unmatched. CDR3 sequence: CASSGQARGYGYTF. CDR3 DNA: TGTGCCAGCAGCGGACAGGCCAGGGGCTATGGCTACACCTTC.

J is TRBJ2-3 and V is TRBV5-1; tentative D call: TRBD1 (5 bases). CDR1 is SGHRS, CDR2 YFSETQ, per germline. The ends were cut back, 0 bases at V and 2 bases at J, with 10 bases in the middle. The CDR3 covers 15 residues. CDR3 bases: TGCGCCAGCAGCTTGGATGGACATTCCACAGATACGCAGTATTTT. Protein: CASSLDGHSTDTQYF.

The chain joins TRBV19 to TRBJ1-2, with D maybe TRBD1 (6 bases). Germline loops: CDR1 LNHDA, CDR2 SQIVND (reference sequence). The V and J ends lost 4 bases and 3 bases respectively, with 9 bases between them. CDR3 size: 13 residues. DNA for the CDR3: TGTGCCAGTAGTAAACAGGGTGACTATGGCTACACCTTC. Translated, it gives CASSKQGDYGYTF.

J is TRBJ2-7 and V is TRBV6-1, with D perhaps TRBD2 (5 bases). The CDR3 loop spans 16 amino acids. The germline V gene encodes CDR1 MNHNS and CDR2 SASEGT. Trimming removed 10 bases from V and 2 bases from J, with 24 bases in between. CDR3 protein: CAIRIGKSGDPYEQYF. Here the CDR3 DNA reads TGTGCCATCCGCATCGGAAAAAGCGGCGACCCCTACGAGCAGTACTTC.

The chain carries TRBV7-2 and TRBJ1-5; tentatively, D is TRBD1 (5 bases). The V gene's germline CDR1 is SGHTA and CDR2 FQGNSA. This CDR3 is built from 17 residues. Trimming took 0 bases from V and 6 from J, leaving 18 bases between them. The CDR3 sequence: CASSLANGGVLVQPQHF. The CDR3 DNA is TGTGCCAGCAGCTTAGCTAATGGGGGGGTTTTAGTTCAGCCCCAGCATTTT.

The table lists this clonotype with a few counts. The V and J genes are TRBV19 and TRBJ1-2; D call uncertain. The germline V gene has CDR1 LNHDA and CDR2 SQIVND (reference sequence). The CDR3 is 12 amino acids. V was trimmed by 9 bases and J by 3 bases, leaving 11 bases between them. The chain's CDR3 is CASDGLYYGYTF. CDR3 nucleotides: TGTGCCAGCGACGGACTATACTATGGCTACACCTTC.

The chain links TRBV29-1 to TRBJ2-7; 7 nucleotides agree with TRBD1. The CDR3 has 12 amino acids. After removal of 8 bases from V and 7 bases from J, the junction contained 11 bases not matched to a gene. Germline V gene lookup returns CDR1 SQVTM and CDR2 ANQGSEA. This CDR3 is CSSRLGTAEQYF. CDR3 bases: TGCAGCTCACGTCTCGGGACAGCTGAGCAGTACTTC.

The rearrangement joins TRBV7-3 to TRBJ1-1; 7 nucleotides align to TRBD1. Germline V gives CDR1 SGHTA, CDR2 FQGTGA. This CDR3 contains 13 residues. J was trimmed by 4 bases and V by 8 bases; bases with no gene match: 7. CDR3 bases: TGTGCCAGCTCCCCAGGGGGGGTCACTGAAGCTTTCTTT. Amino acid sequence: CASSPGGVTEAFF.

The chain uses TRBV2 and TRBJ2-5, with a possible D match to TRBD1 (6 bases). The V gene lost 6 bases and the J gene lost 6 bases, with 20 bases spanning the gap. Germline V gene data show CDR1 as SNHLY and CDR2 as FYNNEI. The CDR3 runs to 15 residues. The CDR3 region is CASSPCGDTTKTQYF. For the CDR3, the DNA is TGTGCCAGCAGCCCCTGTGGGGACACCACGAAGACCCAGTACTTC.

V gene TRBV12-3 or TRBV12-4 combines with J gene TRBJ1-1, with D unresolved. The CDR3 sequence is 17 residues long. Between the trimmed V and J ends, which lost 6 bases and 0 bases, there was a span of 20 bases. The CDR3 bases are TGTGCCAGCAGATCAGTCCGAGGACTGATCATGAACACTGAAGCTTTCTTT. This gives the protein CASRSVRGLIMNTEAFF.

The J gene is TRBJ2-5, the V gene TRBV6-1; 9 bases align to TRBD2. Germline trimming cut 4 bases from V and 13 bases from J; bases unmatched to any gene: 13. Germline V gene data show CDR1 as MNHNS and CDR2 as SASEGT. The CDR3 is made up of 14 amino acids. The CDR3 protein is CASSASGEASRGYF. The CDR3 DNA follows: TGTGCCAGCAGTGCTAGCGGGGAAGCGTCTCGAGGGTACTTC.

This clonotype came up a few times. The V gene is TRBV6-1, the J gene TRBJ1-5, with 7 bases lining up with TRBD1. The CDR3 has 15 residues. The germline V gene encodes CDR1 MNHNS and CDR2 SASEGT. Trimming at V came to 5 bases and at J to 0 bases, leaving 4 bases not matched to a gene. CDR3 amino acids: CASSTGAYSNQPQHF. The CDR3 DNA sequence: TGTGCCAGCAGTACAGGGGCCTATAGCAATCAGCCCCAGCATTTT.

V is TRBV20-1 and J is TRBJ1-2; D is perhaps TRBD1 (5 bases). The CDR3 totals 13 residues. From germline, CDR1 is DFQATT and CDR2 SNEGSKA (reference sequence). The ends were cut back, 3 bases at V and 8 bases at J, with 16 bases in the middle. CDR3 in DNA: TGCAGTGCTAGTCGGTCCGGGGGATCGGGCTACACCTTC. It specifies CSASRSGGSGYTF.

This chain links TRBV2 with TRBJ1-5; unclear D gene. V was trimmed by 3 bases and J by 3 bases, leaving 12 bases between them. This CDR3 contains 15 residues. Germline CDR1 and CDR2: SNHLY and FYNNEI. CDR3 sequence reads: CASSELGGDNQPQHF. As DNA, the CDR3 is TGTGCCAGCAGTGAGTTGGGTGGGGACAATCAGCCCCAGCATTTT.

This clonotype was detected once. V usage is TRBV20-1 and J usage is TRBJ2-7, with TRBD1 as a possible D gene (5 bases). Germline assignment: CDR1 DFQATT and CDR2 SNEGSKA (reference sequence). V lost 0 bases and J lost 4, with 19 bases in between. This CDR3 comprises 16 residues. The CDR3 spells CSAREGESHFPYEQYF. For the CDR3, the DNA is TGCAGTGCTAGAGAAGGGGAATCTCATTTTCCTTACGAGCAGTACTTC.

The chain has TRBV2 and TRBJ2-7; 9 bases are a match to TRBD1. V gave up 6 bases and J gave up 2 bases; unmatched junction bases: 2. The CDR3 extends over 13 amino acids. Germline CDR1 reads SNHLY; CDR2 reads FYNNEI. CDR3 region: CASSTGGAYEQYF. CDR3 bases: TGTGCCAGCAGCACAGGGGGCGCCTACGAGCAGTACTTC.

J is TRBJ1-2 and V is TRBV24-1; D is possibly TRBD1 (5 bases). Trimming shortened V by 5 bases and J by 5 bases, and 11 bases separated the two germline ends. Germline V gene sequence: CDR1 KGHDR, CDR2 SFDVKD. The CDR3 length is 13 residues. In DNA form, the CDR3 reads TGTGCCACCAGTGCGGGGGGGTGGTATGGCTACACCTTC. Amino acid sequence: CATSAGGWYGYTF.

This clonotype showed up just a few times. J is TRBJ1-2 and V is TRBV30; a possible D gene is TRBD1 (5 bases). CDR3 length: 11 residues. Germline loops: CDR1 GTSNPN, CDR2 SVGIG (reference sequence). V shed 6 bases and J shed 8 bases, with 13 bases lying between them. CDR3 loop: CACSRGVGYTF. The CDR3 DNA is TGTGCCTGCTCCCGGGGGGTCGGCTACACCTTC.

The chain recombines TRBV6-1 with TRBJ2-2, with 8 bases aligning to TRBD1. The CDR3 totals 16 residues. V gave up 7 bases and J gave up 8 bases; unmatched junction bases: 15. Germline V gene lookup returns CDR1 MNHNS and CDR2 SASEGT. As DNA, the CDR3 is TGTGCCAGCACCACCTCGACAGGGGAAGGCGTAGGGGAGCTGTTTTTT. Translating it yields CASTTSTGEGVGELFF.

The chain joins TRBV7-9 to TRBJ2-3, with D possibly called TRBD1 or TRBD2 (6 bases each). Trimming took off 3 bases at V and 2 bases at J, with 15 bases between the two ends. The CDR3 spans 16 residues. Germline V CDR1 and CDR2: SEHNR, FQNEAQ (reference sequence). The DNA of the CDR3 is TGTGCCAGCAGCTTTCGGTCGGGGGCGGCCACAGATACGCAGTATTTT. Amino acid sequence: CASSFRSGAATDTQYF.

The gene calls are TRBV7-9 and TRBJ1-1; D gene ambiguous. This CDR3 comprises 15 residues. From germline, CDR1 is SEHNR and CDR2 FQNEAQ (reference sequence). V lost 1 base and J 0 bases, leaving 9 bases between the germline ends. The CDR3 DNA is TGTGCCAGCAGCTTAGAGGCGGGCATGAACACTGAAGCTTTCTTT. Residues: CASSLEAGMNTEAFF.

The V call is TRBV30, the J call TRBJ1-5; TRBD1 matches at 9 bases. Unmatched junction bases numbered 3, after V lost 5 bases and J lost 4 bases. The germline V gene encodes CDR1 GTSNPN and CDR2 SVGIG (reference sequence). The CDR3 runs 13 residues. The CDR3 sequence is CAWAGTGNQPQHF. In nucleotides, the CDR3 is TGTGCCTGGGCCGGGACAGGGAATCAGCCCCAGCATTTT.

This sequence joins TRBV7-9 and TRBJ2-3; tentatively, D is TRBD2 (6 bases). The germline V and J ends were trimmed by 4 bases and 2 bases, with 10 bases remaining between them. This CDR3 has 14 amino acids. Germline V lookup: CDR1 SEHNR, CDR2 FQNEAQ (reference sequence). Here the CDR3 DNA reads TGTGCCAGCAGCTCCGCGGGGACCACAGATACGCAGTATTTT. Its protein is CASSSAGTTDTQYF. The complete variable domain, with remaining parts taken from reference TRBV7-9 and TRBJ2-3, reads DTGVSQNPRHKITKRGQNVTFRCDPISEHNRLYWYRQTLGQGPEFLTYFQNEAQLEKSRLLSDRFSAERPKGSFSTLEIQRTEQGDSAMYLCASSSAGTTDTQYFGPGTRLTVL.

CDR3 in amino acids: CSARDQSRVPGTGGSVEKLFF. The CDR3 coding sequence is TGCAGTGCTAGAGATCAATCCCGGGTACCCGGGACAGGGGGCTCGGTTGAAAAACTGTTTTTT. The chain carries TRBV20-1 and TRBJ1-4; 12 bases line up with TRBD1. Germline CDR1 reads DFQATT; CDR2 reads SNEGSKA (reference sequence). The CDR3 runs 21 residues. The junction had 21 bases not matched to a gene; V was cut back by 0 bases and J by 7 bases.